This TCR beta chain comes out of a study of shared clonotypes between healthy human individuals. Study-wide results and caveats: Researchers found naive subsets generally carried larger estimated richness than memory subsets. Of the naive CD4 clonotypes, roughly 5% were shared across several donors.

CDR1 is SGHRS and CDR2 is YFSETQ in the germline V gene. The CDR3 is 15 amino acids. Trimming stripped 1 base from V and 7 bases from J, with 12 bases between. In this sample, this clone turned up once. The antigen remains unidentified. An assay was performed, and its level was deep. In replicate PCRs of sorted subsets, approximately 210 ng DNA, tens of thousands of T cell genomes, was used. Clones were read by immunoSEQ multiplex PCR, and TCRdb kept only the in-frame ones, dropping some. This table has a few million clones, almost 96% appearing once. The TCR comes from a man aged 18 to 29 in good health. The sample comprised naive CD4+ T cells sorted from blood. Documented subset: CD45RA+ positively selected. The chain recombines TRBV5-1 with TRBJ1-6; D is unclear. The CDR3 protein is CASSLSADGNSPLHF. The CDR3 region has the DNA TGCGCCAGCAGCTTGTCCGCGGATGGGAATTCACCCCTCCACTTT.